The 20 T cell receptor beta chains presented below share a single source sample, sequenced in a study of T cell clonotyping in hematopoietic cell transplantation. Some clones are missing from TCRdb's copy, which holds only in-frame ones; the method was immunoSEQ multiplex PCR. There are about 41,000 clones in the sample; 95% occur only once, and about 0.91% lies in the top ten. Sequenced: peripheral blood mononuclear cells. The receptors come from a man aged 30-40 years in good health. Some clones in this sample may be carry-over from other donors' samples.

The rearrangement uses TRBV5-1 and TRBJ1-6; a weak D match, TRBD1 (6 bases). The CDR3 consists of 14 residues. Trimming cost V 4 bases and J 7 bases, with 12 bases left between them. Germline loops: CDR1 SGHRS, CDR2 YFSETQ. The DNA for the CDR3 is TGCGCCAGCAGCCTCCGGGACACCAATTCACCCCTCCACTTT. Translating gives CASSLRDTNSPLHF.

The chain uses TRBV15 and TRBJ1-2; D might be TRBD1 (6 bases). This CDR3 contains 15 residues. V was trimmed by 0 bases and J by 6 bases, leaving 14 bases between them. Germline V gene lookup returns CDR1 LNHNV and CDR2 YYDKDF (reference sequence). As DNA, the CDR3 is TGTGCCACCAGCAGAGATATCGGGGGGGCTGATGGCTACACCTTC. Translation: CATSRDIGGADGYTF.

J is TRBJ1-5 and V is TRBV11-3; D is undetermined. The CDR3 consists of 13 residues. The germline V gene encodes CDR1 SGHNT and CDR2 YENEEA. V lost 5 bases and J 0 bases, leaving 5 bases between the germline ends. The CDR3 bases are TGTGCCAGCAGCCCTGATAGCAATCAGCCCCAGCATTTT. Amino acids: CASSPDSNQPQHF.

This sequence joins TRBV4-1 and TRBJ2-1; weak D call: TRBD2 (6 bases). This CDR3 region has 16 residues. V gave up 0 bases and J gave up 0 bases, with 9 bases separating them. Germline CDR1 is MGHRA and CDR2 is YSYEKL. The chain's CDR3 is CASSQELGGSYNEQFF. The DNA of the CDR3 is TGCGCCAGCAGCCAAGAACTCGGGGGCTCCTACAATGAGCAGTTCTTC.

The rearrangement links TRBV6-5 to TRBJ2-2, with D possibly being TRBD1 (6 bases). The ends were cut back, 7 bases at V and 5 bases at J, with 14 bases in the middle. Germline lookup yields CDR1 MNHEY and CDR2 SVGAGI. The CDR3 has 14 amino acids. CDR3 bases: TGTGCCAGCACTGGGACAAGGGGGACCGGGGAGCTGTTTTTT. This sequence encodes CASTGTRGTGELFF.

This clone was seen only once. The rearrangement uses TRBV30 and TRBJ1-5; no reliable D call. Trimming removed 4 bases from V and 0 bases from J, with 13 bases in between. CDR3 length: 15 residues. The germline CDR1 and CDR2 sequences are GTSNPN and SVGIG (reference sequence). The CDR3 DNA sequence: TGTGCCTGGACCGGAACAGCTGATAGCAATCAGCCCCAGCATTTT. Its translation: CAWTGTADSNQPQHF.

The chain carries TRBV5-4 and TRBJ2-6, with 8 positions matching TRBD2. CDR1 and CDR2 from the germline V gene are SGHNT and YYREEE (reference sequence). Trimming took 4 bases from V and 0 from J; bases not matched to a gene: 6. This CDR3 comprises 17 residues. CDR3 DNA: TGTGCCAGCAGCCCGCCCGGGGGGGTCTCTGGGGCCAACGTCCTGACTTTC. It codes for CASSPPGGVSGANVLTF.

The gene calls are TRBV7-8 and TRBJ2-6; 9 bases agree with TRBD1. The CDR3 has 18 residues. Trimming cost V 2 bases and J 0 bases; bases outside gene matches: 5. Germline V gives CDR1 SGHVS, CDR2 FQNEAQ. The CDR3 reads CASSLNRGRLSGANVLTF. The CDR3 DNA reads as TGTGCCAGCAGCTTAAACAGGGGGCGTCTCTCTGGGGCCAACGTCCTGACTTTC.

In this sample, this clone turned up a few times. J is TRBJ2-2 and V is TRBV9; D gene ambiguous. Germline V CDR1 and CDR2: SGDLS, YYNGEE. The CDR3 runs to 14 residues. Deletions cut 2 bases from V and 5 bases from J, with 10 bases between. This chain's CDR3 is CASSVAMGTGELFF. The CDR3, as DNA: TGTGCCAGCAGCGTGGCTATGGGTACCGGGGAGCTGTTTTTT. The entire variable domain, with the rest obtained from reference TRBV9 and TRBJ2-2, is as follows: DSGVTQTPKHLITATGQRVTLRCSPRSGDLSVYWYQQSLDQGLQFLIQYYNGEERAKGNILERFSAQQFPDLHSELNLSSLELGDSALYFCASSVAMGTGELFFGEGSRLTVL.

The rearrangement uses TRBV6-1 and TRBJ2-7, with 7 bases matching TRBD1. After removal of 4 bases from V and 4 bases from J, the junction contained 16 bases not matched to a gene. CDR3 length: 17 residues. Germline V CDR1 and CDR2: MNHNS, SASEGT. Here the CDR3 reads CASSVYPRLGTDYEQYF. For the CDR3, the DNA is TGTGCCAGCAGTGTCTACCCCCGGTTGGGGACAGATTACGAGCAGTACTTC.

The J gene is TRBJ2-7, the V gene TRBV29-1; D may correspond to TRBD1 or TRBD2 (5 bases each). V was pared by 0 bases and J by 0 bases, with 12 bases between. The germline CDR1 and CDR2 sequences are SQVTM and ANQGSEA. The CDR3 sequence is 15 residues long. DNA for the CDR3: TGCAGCGTTGAAGAGGGACGTAGGAGCTCCTACGAGCAGTACTTC. Its translation: CSVEEGRRSSYEQYF.

V usage is TRBV11-3 and J usage is TRBJ2-5; no firm D call. The CDR3 sequence is 13 residues long. Germline assignment: CDR1 SGHNT and CDR2 YENEEA. V shed 0 bases and J shed 3 bases, with 5 bases lying between them. CDR3 region: CASSLDREETQYF. The CDR3 coding sequence is TGTGCCAGCAGCTTAGACCGGGAAGAGACCCAGTACTTC.

V gene TRBV7-9 combines with J gene TRBJ1-5; D perhaps matches TRBD1 (6 bases). In germline, CDR1 is SEHNR, CDR2 FQNEAQ (reference sequence). Deletions cut 4 bases from V and 6 bases from J, with 13 bases between. The CDR3 extends over 14 amino acids. Written as DNA, the CDR3 is TGTGCCAGCAGCTCTAACAGGGAAGGTCAGCCCCAGCATTTT. This sequence encodes CASSSNREGQPQHF. The entire variable domain, with the rest obtained from reference TRBV7-9 and TRBJ1-5, is as follows: DTGVSQNPRHKITKRGQNVTFRCDPISEHNRLYWYRQTLGQGPEFLTYFQNEAQLEKSRLLSDRFSAERPKGSFSTLEIQRTEQGDSAMYLCASSSNREGQPQHFGDGTRLSIL.

The genes are TRBV4-1 and TRBJ2-7; 10 bases agree with TRBD1. Germline CDR1 and CDR2: MGHRA and YSYEKL. Trimming at V came to 4 bases and at J to 5 bases, leaving 8 bases not matched to a gene. This CDR3 comprises 15 residues. The chain's CDR3 is CASSPGTGESNEQYF. DNA for the CDR3: TGCGCCAGCAGCCCCGGGACAGGGGAGTCAAACGAGCAGTACTTC.

A single count supports this clone. This chain joins TRBV5-1 and TRBJ2-6; D uncertain. Trimming shortened V by 5 bases and J by 0 bases, and 3 bases separated the two germline ends. The CDR3 is 13 residues long. CDR1 is SGHRS, CDR2 YFSETQ, per germline. CDR3 protein: CASSPSGANVLTF. Written as DNA, the CDR3 is TGCGCCAGCAGTCCCTCTGGGGCCAACGTCCTGACTTTC.

The V gene is TRBV11-3, the J gene TRBJ2-2; TRBD2 aligns across 7 bases. Germline loops: CDR1 SGHNT, CDR2 YENEEA. J was trimmed by 6 bases and V by 0 bases; bases with no gene match: 10. The CDR3 runs to 17 residues. The CDR3 DNA reads as TGTGCCAGCAGCTTAGATCGGTATGGGAGGGCTTCCGGGGAGCTGTTTTTT. This sequence encodes CASSLDRYGRASGELFF.

The chain joins TRBV2 to TRBJ2-7; 12 nucleotides match TRBD1. The germline gives CDR1 SNHLY, CDR2 FYNNEI. The CDR3 consists of 13 residues. V was pared by 10 bases and J by 4 bases, with 5 bases of the junction left unmatched. CDR3 DNA: TGTGCCACCGCGGGACAGGGGGCGTACGAGCAGTACTTC. It translates to CATAGQGAYEQYF.

The chain combines TRBV19 with TRBJ2-7, with D unresolved. The CDR3 contains 14 residues. In germline, CDR1 is LNHDA, CDR2 SQIVND (reference sequence). V gave up 5 bases and J gave up 7 bases, with 18 bases separating them. CDR3: CASSPLGPTWEQYF. The CDR3 DNA follows: TGTGCCAGTAGTCCTCTGGGTCCGACGTGGGAGCAGTACTTC.

The chain combines TRBV6-5 with TRBJ1-2; TRBD1 is a possible D gene (5 bases). The CDR3 covers 14 residues. The germline V gene encodes CDR1 MNHEY and CDR2 SVGAGI. Between the trimmed V and J ends, which lost 6 bases and 0 bases, there was a span of 11 bases. As DNA, the CDR3 is TGTGCCAGCAGCTACAGGTCAGCTAACTATGGCTACACCTTC. Translated, it gives CASSYRSANYGYTF.

This clone was picked up a small number of times. V and J are TRBV9 and TRBJ2-7, with D perhaps TRBD2 (5 bases). The CDR3 has 13 residues. V was clipped by 0 bases and J by 6 bases, with 10 bases between them. The germline V gene encodes CDR1 SGDLS and CDR2 YYNGEE. The CDR3 reads CASSVGESREQYF. CDR3 in DNA: TGTGCCAGCAGCGTAGGGGAGAGTCGCGAGCAGTACTTC.